Listed below are T cell receptor beta chains from one sample, sequenced in a study of Graves' ophthalmopathy and Graves' hyperthyroidism. MiXCR, applied by TCRdb to the multiplex PCR reads, yields one record per CDR3 protein. The data show about 640,000 distinct CDR3 sequences, with 35% to 45% seen just once and more than 2.5% held by the top ten. The sequenced material came from peripheral blood. The receptors shown here come from an adult man with Graves' ophthalmopathy. Both conserved end residues are part of each CDR3. A D gene is named only where the DNA matches it firmly. Clone sizes are given selectively: once, few, many, or a class where the clone is expanded.

j_call clone_size d_call v_call cdr3_nt cdr3_aa
TRBJ1-2 many NA TRBV10-2 TGCGCCAGCAGTGAGTCGGCTAACTATGGCTACACCTTC CASSESANYGYTF
TRBJ2-3 NA TRBD2 TRBV29-1 TGCAGCGCCTCGGGGGGGCCGTCGGGCACAGATACGCAGTATTTT CSASGGPSGTDTQYF
TRBJ2-1 NA NA TRBV7-6 TGTGCCAGCAGCTTAGGGGCTCTGGGAGGTAATGAGCAGTTCTTC CASSLGALGGNEQFF
TRBJ2-6 NA NA TRBV2 TGTGCAGGGACGAGCTCTGGGGCCAACGTCCTGACTTTC CAGTSSGANVLTF
TRBJ2-2 NA TRBD2 TRBV20-1 TGCAGTGCCAGCCGAGCGGGGGGAAACACCGGGGAGCTGTTTTTT CSASRAGGNTGELFF
TRBJ1-3 NA NA TRBV19 TGTGCCAGTACCTCGCTACACTCTGGAAACACCGTATATTTT CASTSLHSGNTVYF
TRBJ2-5 many NA TRBV7-8 TGTGCCAGCAGCTTAGCGCTCGCGGGTAGTGTCACCCAGTACTTC CASSLALAGSVTQYF
TRBJ2-1 NA NA TRBV19 TGTGCCAGTACCGCAGCCTTCAATGAGCAGTTCTTC CASTAAFNEQFF
TRBJ1-2 many NA TRBV7-2 TGTGCCAGCAGCTACCGGGACACCCTAAACTATGGCTACACCTTC CASSYRDTLNYGYTF
TRBJ2-7 many TRBD2 TRBV5-1 TGCGCCAGCAGCTTGGAGCTAGCGGGAGAGTACGAGCAGTACTTC CASSLELAGEYEQYF
TRBJ1-2 few NA TRBV20-1 TGCAGTGCTAGATCCGGGGGGGGGAGGGATGGCTACACCTTC CSARSGGGRDGYTF
TRBJ1-4 NA NA TRBV30 TGTGCCTGGAGCAGCGGGGGTGAAAAACTGTTTTTT CAWSSGGEKLFF
TRBJ2-7 many NA TRBV7-6 TGTGCCAGCAGCACCGGGACTGGACCCTACGAGCAGTACTTC CASSTGTGPYEQYF
TRBJ1-2 NA NA TRBV29-1 TGCAGCGCGGCCGGGACGCAGTATGGCTACACCTTC CSAAGTQYGYTF
TRBJ1-1 few NA TRBV5-1 TGCGCCAGCCGAACGAGAGACAGGAACACTGAAGCTTTCTTT CASRTRDRNTEAFF
TRBJ1-1 many NA TRBV14 TGTGCCAGCAGCCAAGGAGAGACAACTTACACTGAAGCTTTCTTT CASSQGETTYTEAFF
TRBJ2-6 NA TRBD2 TRBV7-6 TGTGCCAGCAGCTTAGGTGGGGGGGGGACTTCTGGGGCCAACGTCCTGACTTTC CASSLGGGGTSGANVLTF
TRBJ1-1 few NA TRBV5-6 TGTGCCAGCAGCTTGGGAGGGTGGGGGTACACTGAAGCTTTCTTT CASSLGGWGYTEAFF
TRBJ1-2 few NA TRBV7-2 TGTGCCAGTTCTGCGGGTGTCTATGGCTACACCTTC CASSAGVYGYTF
TRBJ1-1 few NA TRBV14 TGTGCCAGCAGCCAAGTAAGGTTGAGGGCGGGGGACACTGAAGCTTTCTTT CASSQVRLRAGDTEAFF